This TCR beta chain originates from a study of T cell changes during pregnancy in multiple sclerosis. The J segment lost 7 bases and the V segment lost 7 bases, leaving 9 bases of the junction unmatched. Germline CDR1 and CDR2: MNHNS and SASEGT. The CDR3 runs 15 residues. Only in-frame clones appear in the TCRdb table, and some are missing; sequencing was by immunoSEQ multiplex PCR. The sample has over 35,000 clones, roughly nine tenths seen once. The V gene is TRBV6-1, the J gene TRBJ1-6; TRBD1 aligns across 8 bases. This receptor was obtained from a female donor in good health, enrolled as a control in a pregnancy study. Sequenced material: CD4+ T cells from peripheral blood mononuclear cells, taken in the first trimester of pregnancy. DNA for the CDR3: TGTGCCAGCATCAAGGACAGGGTGGAGAATTCACCCCTCCACTTT. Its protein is CASIKDRVENSPLHF.